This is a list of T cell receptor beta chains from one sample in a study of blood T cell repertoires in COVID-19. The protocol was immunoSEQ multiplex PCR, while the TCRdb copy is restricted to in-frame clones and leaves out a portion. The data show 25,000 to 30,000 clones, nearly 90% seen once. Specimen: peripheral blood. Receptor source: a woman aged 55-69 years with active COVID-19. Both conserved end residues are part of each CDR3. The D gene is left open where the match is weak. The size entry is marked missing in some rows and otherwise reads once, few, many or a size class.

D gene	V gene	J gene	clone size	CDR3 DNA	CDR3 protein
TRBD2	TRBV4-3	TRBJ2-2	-	TGCGCCAGCAGCGTCGGACTAGCGGGAGGAAGGGAGCTGTTTTTT	CASSVGLAGGRELFF
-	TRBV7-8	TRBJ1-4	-	TGTGCCAGCAGCTTTCTGAGGGCGGGGAGTCCTAATGAAAAACTGTTTTTT	CASSFLRAGSPNEKLFF
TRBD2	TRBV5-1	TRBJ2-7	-	TGCGCCAGCAGCCGGCCGGGACTAGCGGGAGTTCAGTCCCACGAGCAGTACTTC	CASSRPGLAGVQSHEQYF
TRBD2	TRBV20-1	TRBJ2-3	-	TGCAGTGCTAGTCTTCGCCTAGCGGGAGGGGGGCCAGATACGCAGTATTTT	CSASLRLAGGGPDTQYF
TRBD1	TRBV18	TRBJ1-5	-	TGTGCCAGCTCACCCGGGACAGTCAATCAGCCCCAGCATTTT	CASSPGTVNQPQHF
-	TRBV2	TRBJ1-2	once	TGTGCCAGCAGGTCTCAGGACTATGGCTACACCTTC	CASRSQDYGYTF
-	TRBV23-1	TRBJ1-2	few	TGCGCCACCGAAAAGTCCAGGGTGCTCGGCTACACCTTC	CATEKSRVLGYTF
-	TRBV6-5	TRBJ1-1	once	TGTGCCAGCAGTCGGGCCGGAGGGACTGAAGCTTTCTTT	CASSRAGGTEAFF
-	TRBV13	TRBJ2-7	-	TGTGCCAGCAGCGCGGGGGCACGATACGAGCAGTACTTC	CASSAGARYEQYF
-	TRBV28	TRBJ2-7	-	TGTGCCAGCAGGAAACTAGCTCCTACGGGCGAGCAGTACTTC	CASRKLAPTGEQYF
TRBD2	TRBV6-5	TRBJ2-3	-	TGTGCCAGCAGTTACCCCGGGAGGGATACGCAGTATTTT	CASSYPGRDTQYF
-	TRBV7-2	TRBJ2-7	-	TGTGCCAGCAAACAGGGGGCTGCGGGGGGTCTGTACTTC	CASKQGAAGGLYF
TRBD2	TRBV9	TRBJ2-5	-	TGTGCCAGCAGCGCAGGTAGCGGGGAAGAGACCCAGTACTTC	CASSAGSGEETQYF
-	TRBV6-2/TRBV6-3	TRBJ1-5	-	TGTGCCAGCAGTTACAGGGCAGGGTGGGATCAGCCCCAGCATTTT	CASSYRAGWDQPQHF
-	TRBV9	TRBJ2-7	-	TGTGCCAGCAGCGTAGGTCAGGGTGAGCAGTACTTC	CASSVGQGEQYF
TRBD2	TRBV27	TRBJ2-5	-	TGTGCCAGCAGTTTATTGGCGGGAGCGGGGGAGACCCAGTACTTC	CASSLLAGAGETQYF
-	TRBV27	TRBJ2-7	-	TGTGCCAGCAGTAGCGGAGGATCCTACGAGCAGTACTTC	CASSSGGSYEQYF
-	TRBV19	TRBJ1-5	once	TGTGCCAGTAGTGGGCAGGTACCAAATCAGCCCCAGCATTTT	CASSGQVPNQPQHF
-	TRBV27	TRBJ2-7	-	TGTGCCAGCAGTCCCACGTCTAGCAGTACCCGCGAGCAGTACTTC	CASSPTSSSTREQYF
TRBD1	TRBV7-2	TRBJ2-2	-	TGTGCCAGCAGCTTTAGACAGGGGGCGAACACCGGGGAGCTGTTTTTT	CASSFRQGANTGELFF
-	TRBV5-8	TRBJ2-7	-	TGTGCCAGCAGCTTGGTGGAGTTTTACGAGCAGTACTTC	CASSLVEFYEQYF